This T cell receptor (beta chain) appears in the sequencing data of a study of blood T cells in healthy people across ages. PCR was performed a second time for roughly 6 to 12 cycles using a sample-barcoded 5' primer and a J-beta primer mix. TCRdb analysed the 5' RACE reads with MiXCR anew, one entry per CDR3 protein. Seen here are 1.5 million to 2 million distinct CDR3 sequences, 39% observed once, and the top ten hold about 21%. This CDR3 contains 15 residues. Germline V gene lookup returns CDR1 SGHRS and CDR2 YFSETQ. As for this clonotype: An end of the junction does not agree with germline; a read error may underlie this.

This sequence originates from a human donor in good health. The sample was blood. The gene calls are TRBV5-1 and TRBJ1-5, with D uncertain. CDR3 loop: CASSLEGRINQLQHF. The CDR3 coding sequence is TGCGCCAGCAGCCTAGAAGGACGCATCAATCAGCTCCAGCATTTT.